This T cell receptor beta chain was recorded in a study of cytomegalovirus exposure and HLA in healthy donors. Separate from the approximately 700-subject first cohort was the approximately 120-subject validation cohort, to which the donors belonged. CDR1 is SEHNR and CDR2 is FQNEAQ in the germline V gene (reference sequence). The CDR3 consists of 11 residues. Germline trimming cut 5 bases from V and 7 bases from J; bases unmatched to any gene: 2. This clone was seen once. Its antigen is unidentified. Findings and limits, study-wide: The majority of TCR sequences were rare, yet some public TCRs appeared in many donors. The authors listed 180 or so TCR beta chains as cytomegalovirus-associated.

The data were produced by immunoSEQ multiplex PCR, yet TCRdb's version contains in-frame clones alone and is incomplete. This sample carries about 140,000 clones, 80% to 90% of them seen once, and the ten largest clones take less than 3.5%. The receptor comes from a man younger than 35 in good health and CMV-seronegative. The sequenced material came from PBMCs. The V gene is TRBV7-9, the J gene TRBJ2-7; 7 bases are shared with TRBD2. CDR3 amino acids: CASSKAGEQYF. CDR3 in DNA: TGTGCCAGCAGCAAAGCGGGGGAGCAGTACTTC.